This T cell receptor beta chain comes out of a study of T cells in Graves' hyperthyroidism and ophthalmopathy. Study-wide points: Separating ophthalmopathy from stable hyperthyroidism was achieved by a 13 V-J model. Blood also held most thyroid clonotypes expanded beyond 0.001.

This clonotype was seen at least ten times. The antigen remains unidentified. CDR3 length equals 14 residues. Trimming took 6 bases from V and 1 from J, leaving 15 bases between them. Per the germline V gene, CDR1 is SQVTM and CDR2 is ANQGSEA. Amplification of TCR beta CDR3 regions used RNA as the template. The HTBI set primed first-round TCR CDR3 RT-PCR. TCRdb re-called the multiplex PCR reads through MiXCR, storing one row per CDR3 protein. The profile shows hundreds of thousands of distinct CDR3 sequences, 25% to 30% of them singletons. Criteria for exclusion of patients were uncontrolled infection, other autoimmune disease, pregnancy or lactation. The study based diagnoses on clinical symptoms, serum thyroxine and TRAb, thyroid ultrasound and orbital computed tomography.

Sequencing used blood. The chain combines TRBV29-1 with TRBJ1-1, with D hard to call. The receptor's source is a man between 35 and 55 years old with Graves' hyperthyroidism that later progressed to Graves' ophthalmopathy. The CDR3 nucleotides read TGCAGCGTGATGGTGCCTCCAGCGAACACTGAAGCTTTCTTT. This translates into CSVMVPPANTEAFF.